The 27 T cell receptor beta chains given below trace back to one sample, sequenced in a study of molecular identifiers for immune sequencing clone quantification. MiXCR, run by TCRdb on the PCR reads, gives a single entry per CDR3 protein. The data hold approximately 630,000 distinct CDR3 sequences, with 25% observed a single time. The source material was naive CD8+ T cells from blood, with Jurkat cell RNA spiked in. The subset is: FACS-sorted CD8+CD4-CCR7+CD45RA+ naive T cells. These receptors were obtained from a human donor in good health. Some libraries in this study had Jurkat cell RNA spiked in.

V usage is TRBV27 and J usage is TRBJ2-1; the D is unclear. There are 13 residues in the CDR3. CDR1 is MNHEY and CDR2 is SMNVEV in the germline V gene (reference sequence). V lost 0 bases and J lost 9, with 9 bases in between. CDR3 nucleotides: TGTGCCAGCAGTTTATCTGGGGTAACTGAGCAGTTCTTC. Translated: CASSLSGVTEQFF.

Comments on this clonotype: This CDR3 fails to terminate in the conserved phenylalanine or tryptophan, so it likely reflects a read error. The genes are TRBV24-1 and TRBJ2-5; 9 bases line up with TRBD2. V lost 4 bases to trimming and J lost 4 bases; unmatched junction nucleotides: 6. This CDR3 comprises 15 residues. Germline values: CDR1 KGHDR, CDR2 SFDVKD. CDR3 loop: CATSEYAGGRETQYS. The CDR3 bases are TGTGCCACCAGTGAGTACGCGGGAGGGCGAGAGACCCAGTACTCC.

This clonotype was detected many times. The chain is built from TRBV19 and TRBJ1-5; tentative D call: TRBD1 (6 bases). The CDR3 extends over 17 amino acids. Between the trimmed V and J ends, which lost 1 base and 2 bases, there was a span of 15 bases. Germline assignment: CDR1 LNHDA and CDR2 SQIVND (reference sequence). The CDR3 protein is CASSIGTRAGGNQPQHF. The CDR3 bases are TGTGCCAGTAGTATAGGGACAAGGGCAGGGGGCAATCAGCCCCAGCATTTT.

There are many counts of this clonotype. The rearrangement uses TRBV20-1 and TRBJ2-7, with 10 bases identical to TRBD2. The CDR3 sequence is 16 residues long. The germline gives CDR1 DFQATT, CDR2 SNEGSKA (reference sequence). J gave up 1 base and V 3 bases, and 9 bases lay outside the gene matches. This CDR3 is CSARNTGTSASYEQYF. CDR3 in DNA: TGCAGTGCTAGGAATACCGGGACTAGCGCGTCCTACGAGCAGTACTTC.

This clonotype appeared once. This may be a read error: a much more frequent sequence differs by one nucleotide. This rearrangement joins TRBV5-1 to TRBJ2-3, with D possibly TRBD1 on 5 matching bases. Looked up from germline, CDR1 is SGHRS and CDR2 is YFSETQ. The V and J ends lost 7 bases and 6 bases respectively, with 18 bases between them. This CDR3 spans 14 amino acids. The CDR3 here is CASQQGNPRDTQYF. DNA of the CDR3: TGCGCCAGCCAGCAGGGAAACCCGAGGGATACGCAGTATTTT.

Worth noting for this clonotype: A much larger clone differs from this one at a single base, so this may be a read error. This sequence joins TRBV10-3 and TRBJ2-3, with TRBD2 matching 8 bases. Per germline, CDR1 ENHRY and CDR2 SYGVKD. The CDR3 contains 15 residues. The V and J ends lost 5 bases and 7 bases, in that order; junction bases with no gene match: 11. CDR3 sequence: CAISTAGGSTYTQYF. In DNA, the CDR3 is TGTGCCATCAGTACGGCGGGGGGTAGTACATATACGCAGTATTTT.

About this clonotype: One end of the junction does not line up with germline, which may come from a read error. The chain is built from TRBV9 and TRBJ1-3; a weak D match, TRBD1 (5 bases). This CDR3 contains 16 residues. Germline V gives CDR1 SGDLS, CDR2 YYNGEE. CDR3 sequence reads: CASGVGAGTSGNTIYF. In DNA form, the CDR3 reads TGTGCCAGCGGCGTAGGAGCAGGGACCTCTGGAAACACCATATATTTT. Supplemented by reference TRBV9 and TRBJ1-3, the full variable domain reads DSGVTQTPKHLITATGQRVTLRCSPRSGDLSVYWYQQSLDQGLQFLIQYYNGEERAKGNILERFSAQQFPDLHSELNLSSLELGDSALYFCASGVGAGTSGNTIYFGEGSWLTVV.

The sample holds many counts of this clonotype. The chain's CDR3 is CASSQDLAGGQGEQFF. The CDR3 DNA sequence: TGCGCCAGCAGCCAAGATCTTGCGGGGGGTCAGGGTGAGCAGTTCTTC. This chain uses TRBV4-3 with TRBJ2-1, with TRBD2 identical over 8 bases. Trimming took 0 bases from V and 9 from J; bases not matched to a gene: 10. The CDR3 loop spans 16 amino acids. Looked up from germline, CDR1 is LGHNA and CDR2 is YSLEER.

This clonotype came up many times. V and J are TRBV3-1 and TRBJ1-6; D unclear. This CDR3 is 14 amino acids long. CDR1 LGHDT and CDR2 YNNKEL come from the germline V gene (reference sequence). The V and J ends lost 4 bases and 7 bases respectively, with 11 bases between them. As DNA, the CDR3 is TGTGCCAGCAGCCGCCCCGCGGCGAATTCACCCCTCCACTTT. Translating gives CASSRPAANSPLHF.

In regard to this clonotype: This may be a read error: a much more frequent sequence differs by one nucleotide. As the CDR3 is not closed by the conserved phenylalanine or tryptophan, this likely results from a read error. Because the CDR3's place on the DNA is in doubt, the DNA is left out and the CDR3 is given as listed by TCRdb. V and J are TRBV6-6 and TRBJ2-7. The CDR3 is made up of 8 amino acids, end residues included. Germline V lookup: CDR1 MNHNY, CDR2 SVGAGI (reference sequence). The CDR3 region is CASPLCLY.

This clonotype appeared a few times. V is TRBV19 and J is TRBJ2-1, with 7 nucleotides matching TRBD1. Looked up from germline, CDR1 is LNHDA and CDR2 is SQIVND (reference sequence). The length of the CDR3 is 15 residues. The trim removed 7 bases at V and 0 bases at J, leaving 6 bases unmatched. CDR3 amino acids: CASKTGPSSYNEQFF. DNA for the CDR3: TGTGCCAGTAAGACAGGGCCCAGCTCCTACAATGAGCAGTTCTTC.

The chain couples TRBV20-1 to TRBJ2-1, with a possible D match to TRBD2 (6 bases). Germline assignment: CDR1 DFQATT and CDR2 SNEGSKA (reference sequence). The CDR3 covers 13 residues. The V end was cut by 6 bases, the J end by 1 base, with 10 bases between. The CDR3 DNA reads as TGCAGTGCCGCGACTAGGTCCTACAATGAGCAGTTCTTC. Residues: CSAATRSYNEQFF.

A word on this clonotype: A junction boundary mismatches the germline segment, possibly from a read error. The J gene is TRBJ2-5, the V gene TRBV7-9; D remains unclear. CDR3 length: 14 residues. Germline CDR1 SEHNR, CDR2 FQNEAQ (reference sequence). DNA of the CDR3: TGTGCCGGCAGCTTACCGAACCAAAAAGAGACCCAGTACTTC. The encoded protein is CAGSLPNQKETQYF.

Remarks on this clonotype: A much larger clonotype is one base distant, so this may be a read error. The V gene is TRBV4-3, the J gene TRBJ2-7, with TRBD2 matching over 11 bases. This CDR3 is built from 15 residues. The germline gives CDR1 LGHNA, CDR2 YSLEER. This chain's CDR3 is CPSSRGTSGVYEQYF. DNA for the CDR3: TGCCCCAGCAGCCGAGGGACTAGCGGAGTTTACGAGCAGTACTTC.

Only one count was recorded for this clonotype. V is TRBV20-1 and J is TRBJ2-1, with 14 bases identical to TRBD2. This CDR3 comprises 21 residues. Germline CDR1 DFQATT, CDR2 SNEGSKA (reference sequence). J was trimmed by 3 bases and V by 2 bases; bases with no gene match: 18. Here the CDR3 DNA reads TGCAGTGCTAGAACCCTTGGACCGGGACTAGCGGGAGATTGGCACTACAATGAGCAGTTCTTC. Translating it yields CSARTLGPGLAGDWHYNEQFF.

Details on this clonotype: A read error may explain this, as a much larger clone is one base away. The chain links TRBV7-9 to TRBJ2-6; D is possibly TRBD1 (6 bases). Germline V lookup: CDR1 SEHNR, CDR2 FQNEAQ (reference sequence). Trimming removed 5 bases at V and 2 bases at J, with 19 bases between. CDR3 length: 18 residues. The CDR3 bases are TGTGCCAGCAGCCCGAACAAGAACAGGGATACTGGGGCCAACGTCCTGACTTTC. It translates to CASSPNKNRDTGANVLTF.

There are a few counts of this clonotype. V gene TRBV6-5 combines with J gene TRBJ2-1; perhaps TRBD2 as D (6 bases). The CDR3 has 14 residues. The V end lost 4 bases, the J end lost 4 bases, and 11 bases lay between the germline ends. Germline lookup yields CDR1 MNHEY and CDR2 SVGAGI. The CDR3 sequence is CASSFSSGYNEQFF. The CDR3 DNA reads TGTGCCAGCAGTTTTTCCAGCGGGTACAATGAGCAGTTCTTC.

About this clonotype itself: A clone one base away is much larger, so this may be a read error. The chain is built from TRBV27 and TRBJ1-1, with D possibly being TRBD1 (5 bases). CDR3 size: 14 residues. Germline CDR1 reads MNHEY; CDR2 reads SMNVEV (reference sequence). V was trimmed by 8 bases and J by 6 bases, leaving 19 bases between them. The CDR3 DNA follows: TGTGCCAGCGGTACTAGCGGGGGATGGGCTGAAGCTTTCTTT. Translated, it gives CASGTSGGWAEAFF.

Concerning this clonotype itself: Germline and junction disagree at one end, which may indicate a read error. The gene calls are TRBV7-2 and TRBJ2-3; 8 bases align to TRBD2. The CDR3 sequence is 16 residues long. Germline assignment: CDR1 SGHTA and CDR2 FQGNSA. The CDR3 coding sequence is TGTGGCAGCAGCTTAATTGCCGGGGGGGCAGTAGATACGCAGTATTTT. Translating it yields CGSSLIAGGAVDTQYF. The full variable domain, in which reference TRBV7-2 and TRBJ2-3 provide the parts outside the CDR3, is GAGVSQSPSNKVTEKGKDVELRCDPISGHTALYWYRQSLGQGLEFLIYFQGNSAPDKSGLPSDRFSAERTGGSVSTLTIQRTQQEDSAVYLCGSSLIAGGAVDTQYFGPGTRLTVL.

This clonotype was seen more than once but under ten times. The chain joins TRBV27 to TRBJ2-3; 10 bases agree with TRBD1. The germline CDR1 and CDR2 sequences are MNHEY and SMNVEV (reference sequence). The CDR3 has 14 residues. The junction had 6 bases not matched to a gene; V was cut back by 6 bases and J by 6 bases. CDR3 sequence reads: CASSLGTGEDTQYF. DNA of the CDR3: TGTGCCAGCAGCCTAGGGACAGGGGAGGATACGCAGTATTTT.

J is TRBJ2-7 and V is TRBV27; D is perhaps TRBD1 (6 bases). CDR3 length equals 15 residues. Trimming removed 0 bases from V and 2 bases from J, with 11 bases in between. Germline CDR1 and CDR2: MNHEY and SMNVEV (reference sequence). CDR3 residues: CASSLSTAGAYEQYF. The CDR3 nucleotides are TGTGCCAGCAGTTTATCGACGGCAGGGGCCTACGAGCAGTACTTC.

V gene TRBV5-4 combines with J gene TRBJ1-1, with D maybe TRBD1 (6 bases). The CDR3 is made up of 12 amino acids. Germline lookup yields CDR1 SGHNT and CDR2 YYREEE (reference sequence). The ends were cut back, 7 bases at V and 6 bases at J, with 13 bases in the middle. CDR3 in DNA: TGTGCCAGCCGGGGGACACGGGCTGAAGCTTTCTTT. Its protein is CASRGTRAEAFF.

This clonotype was counted ten times or more. V and J are TRBV2 and TRBJ2-5, with D tentatively TRBD1 (5 bases). CDR3 length: 14 amino acids. The germline CDR1 and CDR2 sequences are SNHLY and FYNNEI. With 3 bases removed from V and 1 base from J, the gap between germline ends came to 9 bases. The CDR3 region has the DNA TGTGCCAGCAGTGACCCGACAGTCCAAGAGACCCAGTACTTC. Encoded protein: CASSDPTVQETQYF.

This clonotype was counted at least ten times. The chain recombines TRBV6-6 with TRBJ2-3, with 11 bases aligning to TRBD2. The CDR3 runs to 16 residues. V trimming: 5 bases; J trimming: 2 bases; junction bases outside the gene matches: 6. Per germline, CDR1 MNHNY and CDR2 SVGAGI (reference sequence). The CDR3 spells CASSPGTSGYTDTQYF. CDR3 coding DNA: TGTGCCAGCAGTCCGGGGACTAGCGGATACACAGATACGCAGTATTTT.

The genes are TRBV4-3 and TRBJ2-1; TRBD2 matches at 8 bases. There are 16 residues in the CDR3. Germline V gene sequence: CDR1 LGHNA, CDR2 YSLEER. The V and J ends lost 4 bases and 3 bases, in that order; junction bases with no gene match: 8. CDR3 in DNA: TGCGCCAGCAGCCCGACGACTAGCGCCTACTACAATGAGCAGTTCTTC. Its protein is CASSPTTSAYYNEQFF.

This clonotype was detected ten times or more. The gene calls are TRBV27 and TRBJ2-4, with 7 bases fitting TRBD1. V was clipped by 5 bases and J by 10 bases; unmatched bases: 11. CDR1 and CDR2 (germline): MNHEY, SMNVEV (reference sequence). CDR3 length: 14 residues. The CDR3, as DNA: TGTGCCAGCAGTCCCAGTCCGACAGGGTATATTCAGTACTTC. Its protein product is CASSPSPTGYIQYF.

Many counts were recorded for this clonotype. The CDR3: CASSLAGWGANTQYF. The DNA of the CDR3 is TGTGCCAGCAGTTTAGCTGGTTGGGGGGCGAATACGCAGTATTTT. The chain has TRBV12-3 or TRBV12-4 and TRBJ2-3; tentatively, D is TRBD1 or TRBD2 (6 bases each). The length of the CDR3 is 15 residues. Trimming shortened V by 0 bases and J by 7 bases, and 14 bases separated the two germline ends.